The 2 T cell receptor beta chains below were found in one sample sequenced in a study of blood T cell repertoires in COVID-19. Libraries were prepared by immunoSEQ multiplex PCR; TCRdb keeps only in-frame clonotypes and omits some of them. Among fewer than 200,000 clones, approximately 87% were seen once, and the ten largest hold roughly 2.6%. The sequenced sample consisted of peripheral blood. The receptors derive from a man aged 40-49 years with active or convalescent COVID-19.

The chain carries TRBV28 and TRBJ1-3; D remains ambiguous. This CDR3 has 15 amino acids. V lost 4 bases and J lost 4, with 14 bases in between. From germline, CDR1 is MDHEN and CDR2 SYDVKM. CDR3 amino acids: CASSSGVQVGNTIYF. The CDR3 DNA sequence: TGTGCCAGCAGTTCCGGGGTCCAGGTCGGAAACACCATATATTTT.

This sequence joins TRBV11-2 and TRBJ1-4; D is unresolved. The CDR3 has 15 residues. The ends were cut back, 3 bases at V and 1 base at J, with 9 bases in the middle. Germline-derived CDR1 and CDR2 are SGHAT and FQNNGV. CDR3 region: CASSFIGKTNEKLFF. DNA of the CDR3: TGTGCCAGCAGCTTTATCGGGAAAACTAATGAAAAACTGTTTTTT.